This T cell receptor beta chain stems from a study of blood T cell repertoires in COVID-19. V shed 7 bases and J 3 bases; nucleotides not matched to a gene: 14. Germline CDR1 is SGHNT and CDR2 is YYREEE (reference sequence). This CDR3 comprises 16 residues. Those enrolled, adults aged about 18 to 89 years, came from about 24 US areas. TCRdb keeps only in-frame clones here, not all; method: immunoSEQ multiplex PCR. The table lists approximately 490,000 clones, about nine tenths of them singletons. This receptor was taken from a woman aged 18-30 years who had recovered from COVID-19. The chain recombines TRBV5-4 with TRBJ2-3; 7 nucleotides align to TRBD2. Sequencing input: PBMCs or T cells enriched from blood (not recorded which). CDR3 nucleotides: TGTGCCAGCGCCCAGGTTGGGGGGGGAAGGACAGATACGCAGTATTTT. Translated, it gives CASAQVGGGRTDTQYF.